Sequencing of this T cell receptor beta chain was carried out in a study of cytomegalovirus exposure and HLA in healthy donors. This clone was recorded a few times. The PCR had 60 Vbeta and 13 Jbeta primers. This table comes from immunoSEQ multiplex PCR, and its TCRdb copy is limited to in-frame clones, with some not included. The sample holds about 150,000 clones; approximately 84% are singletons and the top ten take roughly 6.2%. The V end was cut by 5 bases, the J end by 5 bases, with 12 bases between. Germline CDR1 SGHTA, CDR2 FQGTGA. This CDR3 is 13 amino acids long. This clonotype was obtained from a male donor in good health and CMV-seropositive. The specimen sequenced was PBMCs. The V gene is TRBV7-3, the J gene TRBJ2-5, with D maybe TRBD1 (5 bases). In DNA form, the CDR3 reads TGTGCCAGCAGCCTCAGGGCGATGGAGACCCAGTACTTC. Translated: CASSLRAMETQYF.